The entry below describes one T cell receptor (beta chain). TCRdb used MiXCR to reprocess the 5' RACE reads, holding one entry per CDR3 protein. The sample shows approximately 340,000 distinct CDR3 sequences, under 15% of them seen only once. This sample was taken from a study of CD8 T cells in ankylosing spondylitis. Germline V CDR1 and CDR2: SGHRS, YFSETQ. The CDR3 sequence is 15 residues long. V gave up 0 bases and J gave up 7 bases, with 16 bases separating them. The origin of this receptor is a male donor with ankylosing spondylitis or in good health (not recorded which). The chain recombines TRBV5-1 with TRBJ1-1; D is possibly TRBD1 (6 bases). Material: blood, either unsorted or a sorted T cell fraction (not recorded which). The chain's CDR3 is CASSLAGYREIEAFF. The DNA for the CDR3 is TGCGCCAGCAGCTTGGCCGGGTACAGGGAGATTGAAGCTTTCTTT.